This T cell receptor (beta chain) was found in a study of vaccination and CD4 T cells after COVID-19. TCRdb independently ran MiXCR on the PCR reads; one entry per CDR3 protein. The sample lists about 19,000 distinct CDR3 sequences, around 62% occurring once. The sample here was CD4+ T cells from blood, taken before SARS-CoV-2 vaccination. Receptors originate from a human donor who had recovered from COVID-19.

V gene TRBV7-9 combines with J gene TRBJ2-7; no firm D call. Trimming removed 2 bases at V and 0 bases at J, with 11 bases between. From germline, CDR1 is SEHNR and CDR2 FQNEAQ (reference sequence). This CDR3 contains 15 residues. CDR3 sequence: CASSLYDGYSYEQYF. In DNA, the CDR3 is TGTGCCAGCAGCTTATATGACGGGTACTCCTACGAGCAGTACTTC.